This TCR beta chain emerged from a study of blood T cell repertoires in COVID-19. About the research overall: Acute-phase and convalescent COVID-19 samples originated in the United States, Italy and Spain.

In the authors' workflow: From reference gene primer amplification, estimates of nucleated cell counts were derived. Only in-frame clones appear in the TCRdb table, and some are missing; sequencing was by immunoSEQ multiplex PCR. That table furnishes V, J and clone size, whereas the DNA furnished D and trimming. The top ten clones hold 0.95% to 1.5% of a sample with some 60,000 clones, roughly 90% of them seen once. The germline CDR1 and CDR2 sequences are LGHDT and YNNKEL (reference sequence). Trimming cost V 1 base and J 4 bases, with 8 bases left between them. The CDR3 length is 13 residues. The specimen sequenced was peripheral blood. The chain combines TRBV3-1 (or the pseudogene TRBV3-2) with TRBJ2-7; D is possibly TRBD1 (5 bases). The sequence was obtained from a man aged 55-75 years with acute or convalescent COVID-19. This CDR3 is CASSQVSGYEQYF. The CDR3 nucleotides are TGTGCCAGCAGCCAAGTCTCAGGGTACGAGCAGTACTTC.